The T cell receptor beta chain under discussion was sequenced for a study of T cell responses to AZD1222 COVID-19 vaccine. Study results and limitations: Breadth and depth of Spike-specific TCRs rose after two AZD1222 doses.

This clone was detected only a few times. The antigen is undetermined. Looked up from germline, CDR1 is SGHVS and CDR2 is FQNEAQ. This CDR3 comprises 16 residues. V was pared by 5 bases and J by 5 bases, with 22 bases between. The table came from immunoSEQ multiplex PCR; TCRdb's copy has only in-frame clones and leaves some out. The top ten hold approximately 1.8% of the sample, which has some 180,000 clones, more than 85% seen once. This receptor was identified in an adult who received the AZD1222 COVID-19 vaccine. Material: peripheral blood, obtained 28 days after the second AZD1222 dose. The J gene is TRBJ2-7, the V gene TRBV7-8; no clear D gene. The CDR3 protein is CASSRTPGPGLHEQYF. The CDR3 nucleotides are TGTGCCAGCAGCCGAACTCCCGGGCCGGGTCTTCACGAGCAGTACTTC.